Described below is a single T cell receptor beta chain sequence and its context. The data originate from a study of cytomegalovirus exposure and HLA in healthy donors. Per the germline V gene, CDR1 is SGHRS and CDR2 is YFSETQ. The CDR3 length is 14 residues. The ends lost 1 base at V and 5 bases at J; junction bases unmatched: 6. PCR primers comprised 60 Vbeta and 13 Jbeta primers. Sequencing was performed with immunoSEQ multiplex PCR; in TCRdb, only in-frame clones are kept and a portion is missing. Altogether about 110,000 clones are present, approximately 80% being singletons, with the ten largest covering roughly 6%.

The sequence derives from a man aged 25-45 years in good health and CMV-seropositive. The sample was PBMCs. The chain combines TRBV5-1 with TRBJ2-7, with 7 positions matching TRBD1. The CDR3 sequence is CASSLLSGQDEQYF. The CDR3 nucleotides read TGCGCCAGCAGCTTGTTAAGCGGACAGGACGAGCAGTACTTC.